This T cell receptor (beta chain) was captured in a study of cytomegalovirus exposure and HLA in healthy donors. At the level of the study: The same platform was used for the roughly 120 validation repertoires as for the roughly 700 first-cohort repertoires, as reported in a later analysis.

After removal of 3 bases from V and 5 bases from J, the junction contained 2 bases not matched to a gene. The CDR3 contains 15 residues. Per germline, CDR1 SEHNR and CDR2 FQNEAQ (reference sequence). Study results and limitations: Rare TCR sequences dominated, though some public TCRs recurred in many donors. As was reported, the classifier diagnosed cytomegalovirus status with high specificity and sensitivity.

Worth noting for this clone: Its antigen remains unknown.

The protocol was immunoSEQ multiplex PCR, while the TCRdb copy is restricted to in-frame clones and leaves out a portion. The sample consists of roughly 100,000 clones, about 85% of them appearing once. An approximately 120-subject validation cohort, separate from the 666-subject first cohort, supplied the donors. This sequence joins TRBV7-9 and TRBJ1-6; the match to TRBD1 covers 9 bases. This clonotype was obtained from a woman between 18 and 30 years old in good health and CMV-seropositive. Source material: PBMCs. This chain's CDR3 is CASSLRTGDNSPLHF. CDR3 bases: TGTGCCAGCAGCTTGAGGACAGGGGATAATTCACCCCTCCACTTT.